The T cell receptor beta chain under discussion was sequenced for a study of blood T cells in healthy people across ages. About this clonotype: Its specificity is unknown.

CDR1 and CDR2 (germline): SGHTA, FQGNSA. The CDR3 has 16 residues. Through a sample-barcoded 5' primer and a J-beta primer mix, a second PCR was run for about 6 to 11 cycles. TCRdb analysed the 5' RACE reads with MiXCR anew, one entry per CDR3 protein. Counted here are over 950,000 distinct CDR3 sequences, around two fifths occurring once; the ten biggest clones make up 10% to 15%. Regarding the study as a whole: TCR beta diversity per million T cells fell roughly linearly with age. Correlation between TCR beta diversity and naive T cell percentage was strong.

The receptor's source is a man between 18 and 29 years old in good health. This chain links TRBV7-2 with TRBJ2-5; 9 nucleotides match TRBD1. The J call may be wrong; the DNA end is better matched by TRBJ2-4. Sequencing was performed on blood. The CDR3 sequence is CASSLVISDRGNIQYF. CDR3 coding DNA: TGTGCCAGCAGCTTAGTAATTTCGGACAGGGGTAACATTCAGTACTTC.